The clone carrying this T cell receptor (beta chain) has ten or more counts. Its antigen is undetermined. TCRdb re-called the 5' RACE reads through MiXCR, storing one row per CDR3 protein. There are roughly 120,000 distinct CDR3 sequences in the sample; 6% to 8.5% occur only once, and about 12% lies in the top ten. The germline V gene has CDR1 SGHAT and CDR2 FQDESV (reference sequence). The CDR3 has 13 amino acids. The V and J ends lost 3 bases and 13 bases respectively, with 16 bases between them. This sample is part of a study of CD8 T cells in ankylosing spondylitis. Study-wide results and caveats: Characteristic of ankylosing spondylitis blood, it appeared, was a TCR beta motif comprising roughly eight highly homologous variants. Disease-linked clones bore a CD8+ phenotype and were relatively rare in peripheral blood. Certain motif variants had earlier appeared in reactive arthritis synovial fluid and blood.

V and J are TRBV11-1 and TRBJ2-1, with no clear D. The sequence derives from a male donor with ankylosing spondylitis or in good health (not recorded which). Source material: blood, either unsorted or a sorted T cell fraction (not recorded which). CDR3 nucleotide sequence: TGTGCCAGCAGCTTCCGGATGCAGCGAGAACAGTTCTTC. This gives the protein CASSFRMQREQFF.